These 21 T cell receptor beta chains originate from one sample sequenced in a study of identical twins. TCRdb re-analysed the 5' RACE reads in MiXCR, keeping a single row per CDR3 protein. The sample has about 890,000 distinct CDR3 sequences; over 9% are singletons. The data were also submitted as part of a second study, on yellow fever vaccine responses in identical twins.

Sequenced material: PBMCs. These TCRs come from a woman aged 18-29 years in good health.

This clonotype turned up a few times. The chain has TRBV6-1 and TRBJ2-2, with TRBD1 matching 7 bases. The J segment lost 7 bases and the V segment lost 5 bases, leaving 10 bases of the junction unmatched. This CDR3 is 15 amino acids long. CDR1 and CDR2 from the germline V gene are MNHNS and SASEGT. This CDR3 is CASSPLEGAIGELFF. DNA of the CDR3: TGTGCCAGCAGTCCCCTTGAGGGGGCGATCGGGGAGCTGTTTTTT.

The V gene is TRBV12-3 or TRBV12-4, the J gene TRBJ1-2; weak D call: TRBD1 (5 bases). The CDR3 loop spans 13 amino acids. Trimming pared 5 bases from V and 8 bases from J, leaving 15 bases between. The CDR3 sequence: CASSQTLGGGYTF. The CDR3 DNA follows: TGTGCCAGCAGTCAGACCCTTGGGGGAGGCTACACCTTC.

The chain recombines TRBV5-1 with TRBJ1-1; 7 bases map to TRBD1. V lost 3 bases, J lost 5 bases, and 10 bases stayed unmatched. There are 15 residues in the CDR3. CDR1 is SGHRS, CDR2 YFSETQ, per germline. The CDR3 loop is CASSYTGDPRTEAFF. CDR3 nucleotides: TGCGCCAGCAGCTATACAGGGGACCCCCGGACTGAAGCTTTCTTT. The full variable domain, in which reference TRBV5-1 and TRBJ1-1 provide the parts outside the CDR3, is KAGVTQTPRYLIKTRGQQVTLSCSPISGHRSVSWYQQTPGQGLQFLFEYFSETQRNKGNFPGRFSGRQFSNSRSEMNVSTLELGDSALYLCASSYTGDPRTEAFFGQGTRLTVV.

In this sample, this clonotype turned up a few times. The chain uses TRBV4-2 and TRBJ2-3; 7 bases are a match to TRBD1. J gave up 2 bases and V 3 bases, and 14 bases lay outside the gene matches. The CDR3 spans 18 residues. Looked up from germline, CDR1 is LGHNA and CDR2 is YNFKEQ. CDR3 sequence: CASSQSGEGAQHTDTQYF. As DNA, the CDR3 is TGTGCCAGCAGCCAGAGCGGAGAGGGGGCACAACACACAGATACGCAGTATTTT.

The chain joins TRBV6-1 to TRBJ2-5; 7 bases match TRBD2. J was trimmed by 5 bases and V by 3 bases; bases with no gene match: 6. The CDR3 is made up of 14 amino acids. Per germline, CDR1 MNHNS and CDR2 SASEGT. The CDR3 is CASSDRGGWETQYF. CDR3 coding DNA: TGTGCCAGCAGTGACCGGGGAGGGTGGGAGACCCAGTACTTC.

The chain has TRBV12-3 or TRBV12-4 and TRBJ1-4; D unresolved. This CDR3 is 14 amino acids long. The germline V and J ends were trimmed by 5 bases and 5 bases, with 12 bases remaining between them. CDR3 coding DNA: TGTGCCAGCAGTCGACTCTTCCTCAATGAAAAACTGTTTTTT. It specifies CASSRLFLNEKLFF.

This clonotype was recorded a few times. The rearrangement links TRBV12-3 or TRBV12-4 to TRBJ1-3; D not resolved. The CDR3 runs 14 residues. Trimming cost V 6 bases and J 0 bases, with 9 bases left between them. CDR3 sequence reads: CASRTWISGNTIYF. As DNA, the CDR3 is TGTGCCAGCAGGACGTGGATCTCTGGAAACACCATATATTTT.

This clonotype was seen a handful of times. The chain has TRBV7-8 and TRBJ2-2; D gene unclear. Per germline, CDR1 SGHVS and CDR2 FQNEAQ. The length of the CDR3 is 16 residues. Trimming cost V 1 base and J 4 bases, with 13 bases left between them. The CDR3 nucleotides read TGTGCCAGCAGCTTAGAATCGGTATATCCCACCGGGGAGCTGTTTTTT. Translating gives CASSLESVYPTGELFF. Together with reference TRBV7-8 and TRBJ2-2, the CDR3 gives the full variable domain: GAGVSQSPRYKVAKRGQDVALRCDPISGHVSLFWYQQALGQGPEFLTYFQNEAQLDKSGLPSDRFFAERPEGSVSTLKIQRTQQEDSAVYLCASSLESVYPTGELFFGEGSRLTVL.

The genes are TRBV14 and TRBJ2-4, with TRBD2 matching over 14 bases. In germline, CDR1 is SGHDN, CDR2 FVKESK. V was clipped by 4 bases and J by 5 bases; unmatched bases: 19. CDR3 size: 21 residues. The CDR3 reads CASSLTIRTTSGRALENIQYF. The CDR3 DNA is TGTGCCAGCAGCCTGACTATCCGAACGACTAGCGGGAGGGCCCTCGAAAACATTCAGTACTTC.

A few counts support this clonotype. The chain links TRBV14 to TRBJ2-5; D remains unclear. Germline V lookup: CDR1 SGHDN, CDR2 FVKESK. CDR3 length equals 14 residues. V lost 1 base, J lost 7 bases, and 13 bases lay in between. The CDR3 DNA reads TGTGCCAGCAGCCAAGGGTTGGGCTGGAGGACCCAGTACTTC. Translating gives CASSQGLGWRTQYF.

This clonotype was seen a handful of times. The V and J genes are TRBV20-1 and TRBJ2-2; 11 positions match TRBD2. The CDR3 contains 17 residues. V shed 6 bases, J shed 8 bases, and the junction held 17 bases outside the gene matches. Germline values: CDR1 DFQATT, CDR2 SNEGSKA (reference sequence). CDR3 protein: CSARPTSGSPLSGELFF. The CDR3 nucleotides are TGCAGTGCGCGACCCACTAGCGGGAGTCCTCTCAGTGGGGAGCTGTTTTTT.

This clonotype was picked up a small number of times. This chain uses TRBV12-3 or TRBV12-4 with TRBJ1-2, with 7 bases fitting TRBD1. This CDR3 contains 14 residues. V was pared by 4 bases and J by 4 bases, with 6 bases of the junction left unmatched. CDR3 loop: CASSSGQVVYGYTF. The DNA of the CDR3 is TGTGCCAGCAGTTCCGGACAGGTCGTCTATGGCTACACCTTC.

The table lists this clonotype with a few counts. This chain uses TRBV16 with TRBJ2-7; 10 bases fit TRBD2. Germline V gives CDR1 KGHSY, CDR2 FQNENV. The CDR3 is 17 residues long. The junction had 11 bases not matched to a gene; V was cut back by 3 bases and J by 3 bases. Here the CDR3 DNA reads TGTGCCAGCAGCCAGCGCAGGGCTAGCGGGGGCATCTACGAGCAGTACTTC. Protein: CASSQRRASGGIYEQYF.

The rearrangement uses TRBV27 and TRBJ1-5, with 8 bases lining up with TRBD1. Trimming removed 8 bases from V and 3 bases from J; junction bases left unmatched: 9. This CDR3 is built from 15 residues. Germline loops: CDR1 MNHEY, CDR2 SMNVEV (reference sequence). The CDR3 loop is CASGPGGFPNQPQHF. CDR3 DNA sequence: TGTGCCAGCGGACCAGGGGGCTTCCCCAATCAGCCCCAGCATTTT.

This clonotype occurred a few times. The CDR3 nucleotides read TGTGCCAGCAGTGTTGGCAGCGTGGGCTACAATGAGCAGTTCTTC. The encoded protein is CASSVGSVGYNEQFF. This sequence joins TRBV2 and TRBJ2-1; D uncertain. The germline V and J ends were trimmed by 4 bases and 3 bases, with 13 bases remaining between them. The V gene's germline CDR1 is SNHLY and CDR2 FYNNEI. There are 15 residues in the CDR3. The whole variable domain, filled in from reference TRBV2 and TRBJ2-1, reads EPEVTQTPSHQVTQMGQEVILRCVPISNHLYFYWYRQILGQKVEFLVSFYNNEISEKSEIFDDQFSVERPDGSNFTLKIRSTKLEDSAMYFCASSVGSVGYNEQFFGPGTRLTVL.

The rearrangement joins TRBV24-1 to TRBJ2-3; the D gene is possibly TRBD2 (7 bases). The germline gives CDR1 KGHDR, CDR2 SFDVKD. CDR3 length: 14 residues. V lost 10 bases, J lost 2 bases, and 15 bases lay in between. CDR3 sequence reads: CATEAGGPTDTQYF. CDR3 nucleotide sequence: TGTGCCACAGAAGCCGGGGGGCCCACAGATACGCAGTATTTT.

This clonotype was counted at least ten times. V and J are TRBV29-1 and TRBJ2-3; D perhaps matches TRBD2 (5 bases). CDR3 length equals 14 residues. The germline V gene has CDR1 SQVTM and CDR2 ANQGSEA. V lost 6 bases to trimming and J lost 2 bases, with 15 bases between them. The CDR3 here is CSVSLGAFTDTQYF. CDR3 bases: TGCAGCGTGTCACTGGGAGCCTTCACAGATACGCAGTATTTT.

The rearrangement links TRBV5-1 to TRBJ2-2; 9 nucleotides match TRBD1. Germline loops: CDR1 SGHRS, CDR2 YFSETQ. V shed 1 base and J 0 bases; nucleotides not matched to a gene: 1. The CDR3 is 16 residues long. The CDR3 sequence is CASSLRDRANTGELFF. As DNA, the CDR3 is TGCGCCAGCAGCTTGCGGGACAGGGCGAACACCGGGGAGCTGTTTTTT.

This clonotype was detected a few times. V and J are TRBV20-1 and TRBJ1-2; TRBD1 agrees at 9 bases. J lost 8 bases, V lost 6 bases, and 4 bases had no gene match. Germline V lookup: CDR1 DFQATT, CDR2 SNEGSKA (reference sequence). The CDR3 runs 11 residues. DNA of the CDR3: TGCAGTGCGTACAGGGGGCACGGCTACACCTTC. Translating it yields CSAYRGHGYTF.

Turning to this clonotype: A read error may explain this, as a much larger clone is one base away. CDR3 sequence (DNA): TGCAGCGTTGACACAGCCCCCTATGGCTGCACCTTC. It codes for CSVDTAPYGCTF. The chain couples TRBV29-1 to TRBJ1-2, with D unclear. The germline CDR1 and CDR2 sequences are SQVTM and ANQGSEA. The CDR3 consists of 12 residues.

This clonotype came up a few times. This chain uses TRBV20-1 with TRBJ2-1; TRBD2 matches 8 bases. J lost 0 bases, V lost 5 bases, and 15 bases had no gene match. The CDR3 extends over 18 amino acids. Germline CDR1 is DFQATT and CDR2 is SNEGSKA (reference sequence). This CDR3 reads CSALAGPAPQSSYNEQFF. The CDR3 nucleotides read TGCAGTGCTTTAGCGGGGCCCGCACCCCAGAGCTCCTACAATGAGCAGTTCTTC.